Described below is a single T cell receptor beta chain sequence and its context. Its cognate antigen is unknown. The entry originates in a study of shared clonotypes between healthy human individuals. Assay execution took place at the deep level. Produced via immunoSEQ multiplex PCR; TCRdb's table is partial and in-frame only. This sample yields under 2,000,000 clones, of which just under 95% are seen a single time; around 1% belongs to the top ten. The study's findings and limits: Larger estimated richness was generally recorded for naive subsets relative to memory subsets. Some naive CD4 clonotypes, roughly 5%, turned up in common across four donors.

In germline, CDR1 is SGDLS, CDR2 YYNGEE. Trimming pared 3 bases from V and 6 bases from J, leaving 6 bases between. The CDR3 has 11 amino acids. CD45RO-negative cells were positively selected for CCR7, leaving out terminally differentiated effector memory CD45RA+ cells. The donors, healthy adults who were HIV-negative, had experienced no recent acute infections or vaccinations. The sequenced sample consisted of naive CD8+ T cells sorted from blood. J is TRBJ1-2 and V is TRBV9; D is unresolved. The source is a man between 18 and 29 years old in good health. This CDR3 reads CASSAEHGYTF. The DNA of the CDR3 is TGTGCCAGCAGCGCTGAACATGGCTACACCTTC.